The 17 T cell receptor beta chains listed next were all sequenced from one sample in a study of Graves' ophthalmopathy and Graves' hyperthyroidism. As the template, RNA transcripts were used to amplify TCR beta CDR3 regions. First-round RT-PCR used HTBI primers; second-round multiplex PCR followed. One entry per CDR3 protein, called by TCRdb with MiXCR from the multiplex PCR reads. The sample consists of about 220,000 distinct CDR3 sequences, 20% to 25% of them appearing once. Input material: peripheral blood. Source of these receptors: a woman in her fifties or sixties with Graves' ophthalmopathy.

This chain uses TRBV20-1 with TRBJ2-5; no definite D call. The CDR3 runs 12 residues. The V end lost 2 bases, the J end lost 5 bases, and 9 bases lay between the germline ends. From germline, CDR1 is DFQATT and CDR2 SNEGSKA (reference sequence). The CDR3 DNA follows: TGCAGTGCTAGAACCCTGGCGGAGACCCAGTACTTC. This translates into CSARTLAETQYF.

This clonotype has a count of ten or more. The chain is built from TRBV30 and TRBJ1-1; no clear D. The CDR3 has 12 amino acids. Trimming removed 8 bases at V and 4 bases at J, with 14 bases between. Germline V gives CDR1 GTSNPN, CDR2 SVGIG (reference sequence). CDR3 protein: CALWAGRTEAFF. CDR3 coding DNA: TGTGCCCTCTGGGCCGGCCGCACTGAAGCTTTCTTT.

This clonotype has a handful of counts. This may stem from a read error, because a much larger clone lies one nucleotide away. The chain carries TRBV20-1 and TRBJ1-1; the D is unclear. In germline, CDR1 is DFQATT, CDR2 SNEGSKA (reference sequence). The CDR3 length is 16 residues. CDR3 amino acids: CSAPMSDGRMNSEAFF. The CDR3 nucleotides read TGCAGTGCTCCAATGTCGGACGGCCGCATGAACTCTGAAGCTTTCTTT.

This clonotype was seen repeatedly, ten times or more. The V and J genes are TRBV27 and TRBJ1-5; D unclear. The V and J ends lost 8 bases and 4 bases respectively, with 6 bases between them. The CDR3 covers 11 residues. Germline assignment: CDR1 MNHEY and CDR2 SMNVEV (reference sequence). CDR3 in amino acids: CASGENQPQHF. The CDR3 bases are TGTGCCAGCGGCGAAAATCAGCCCCAGCATTTT.

This clonotype was recorded many times. V usage is TRBV6-2 or TRBV6-3 and J usage is TRBJ2-6; 9 nucleotides line up with TRBD1. Germline V CDR1 and CDR2: MNHEY, SVGEGT. V trimming: 2 bases; J trimming: 4 bases; junction bases outside the gene matches: 9. The CDR3 loop spans 18 amino acids. In DNA, the CDR3 is TGTGCCAGCAGTTACAGACAACAGGGGGCTGCGGGGGCCAACGTCCTGACTTTC. Protein sequence: CASSYRQQGAAGANVLTF.

This clonotype was found many times. The chain uses TRBV12-3 or TRBV12-4 and TRBJ1-1; 8 bases are shared with TRBD1. This CDR3 is 14 amino acids long. V was clipped by 7 bases and J by 1 base; unmatched bases: 5. In DNA form, the CDR3 reads TGTGCCAGCACGGTAACAGGGGGGAACACTGAAGCTTTCTTT. Its translation is CASTVTGGNTEAFF.

This chain joins TRBV5-1 and TRBJ2-7; maybe TRBD2 (5 bases). The CDR3 is 15 amino acids. The V gene's germline CDR1 is SGHRS and CDR2 YFSETQ. Trimming took 1 base from V and 4 from J, leaving 15 bases between them. The CDR3: CASSLNVGGEYEQYF. Written as DNA, the CDR3 is TGCGCCAGCAGCTTGAACGTGGGTGGGGAGTACGAGCAGTACTTC.

The chain uses TRBV20-1 and TRBJ2-2; 12 bases map to TRBD2. Germline V gene data show CDR1 as DFQATT and CDR2 as SNEGSKA (reference sequence). The junction had 10 bases not matched to a gene; V was cut back by 1 base and J by 4 bases. This CDR3 comprises 18 residues. As DNA, the CDR3 is TGCAGTGCTAGAGCGGCTAGCGGGAGGGCCCAGGTCACCGGGGAGCTGTTTTTT. This codes for CSARAASGRAQVTGELFF.

This clonotype was seen a few times. V and J are TRBV12-3 or TRBV12-4 and TRBJ2-7, with TRBD1 matching over 8 bases. The length of the CDR3 is 12 residues. Trimming at V came to 6 bases and at J to 5 bases, leaving 3 bases not matched to a gene. The CDR3 here is CASRATGDEQYF. The CDR3 DNA is TGTGCCAGCAGGGCGACAGGGGACGAGCAGTACTTC.

This clonotype has a count of ten or more. The V call is TRBV6-2 or TRBV6-3, the J call TRBJ2-2; TRBD2 might be the D (6 bases). The CDR3 covers 12 residues. Per germline, CDR1 MNHEY and CDR2 SVGEGT. The germline V and J ends were trimmed by 6 bases and 6 bases, with 8 bases remaining between them. The DNA of the CDR3 is TGTGCCAGCAGCCGCGGGGCCGGGGAGCTGTTTTTT. It codes for CASSRGAGELFF.

This clonotype occurred many times. The V call is TRBV6-2 or TRBV6-3, the J call TRBJ2-3; 9 bases map to TRBD2. V gave up 0 bases and J gave up 2 bases; unmatched junction bases: 12. Germline CDR1 and CDR2: MNHEY and SVGEGT. This CDR3 has 19 amino acids. CDR3: CASSYSPGYSGGYTDTQYF. CDR3 in DNA: TGTGCCAGCAGTTACTCCCCTGGGTATAGCGGGGGATACACAGATACGCAGTATTTT.

The chain uses TRBV6-2 or TRBV6-3 and TRBJ1-2, with unresolved D. Germline V gene data show CDR1 as MNHEY and CDR2 as SVGEGT. V lost 0 bases to trimming and J lost 2 bases, with 10 bases between them. This CDR3 is built from 15 residues. The CDR3 protein is CASSYSTRSNYGYTF. The CDR3 DNA reads TGTGCCAGCAGTTACTCGACACGATCCAACTATGGCTACACCTTC.

The sample holds many counts of this clonotype. V usage is TRBV2 and J usage is TRBJ1-1; D is unresolved. The CDR3 has 13 residues. Germline-derived CDR1 and CDR2 are SNHLY and FYNNEI. The germline V and J ends were trimmed by 4 bases and 4 bases, with 10 bases remaining between them. CDR3 coding DNA: TGTGCCAGCAGTGTAGAGGACGGCACTGAAGCTTTCTTT. Its translation: CASSVEDGTEAFF.

The CDR3 DNA follows: TGTGCCAGTAGTATATCGGACAGGGGCTACGAGCAGTACTTC. The encoded protein is CASSISDRGYEQYF. The chain uses TRBV19 and TRBJ2-7, with 9 positions matching TRBD1. This CDR3 is 14 amino acids long. Germline loops: CDR1 LNHDA, CDR2 SQIVND (reference sequence). V dropped 2 bases and J dropped 3; count of bases not matched to a gene: 2.

V gene TRBV7-9 combines with J gene TRBJ2-7; 11 bases are a match to TRBD2. V was pared by 3 bases and J by 5 bases, with 6 bases of the junction left unmatched. Germline V gene sequence: CDR1 SEHNR, CDR2 FQNEAQ (reference sequence). The CDR3 is 15 amino acids. The CDR3 reads CASSFLSGRAHEQYF. CDR3 nucleotide sequence: TGTGCCAGCAGCTTTCTTAGCGGGAGGGCCCACGAGCAGTACTTC.

This clonotype was observed many times. The J gene is TRBJ2-7, the V gene TRBV13; 11 positions agree with TRBD2. Losses at the gene ends were 5 bases for V and 6 bases for J; bases not matched to a gene: 15. Germline-derived CDR1 and CDR2 are PRHDT and FYEKMQ (reference sequence). This CDR3 spans 17 amino acids. The CDR3 sequence: CASSAASGRPGDGEQYF. For the CDR3, the DNA is TGTGCCAGCAGCGCGGCTAGCGGGAGGCCCGGCGATGGCGAGCAGTACTTC.

The gene calls are TRBV11-1 and TRBJ1-1; TRBD1 aligns across 8 bases. V trimming: 3 bases; J trimming: 5 bases; junction bases outside the gene matches: 17. The CDR3 runs to 18 residues. CDR1 SGHAT and CDR2 FQDESV come from the germline V gene (reference sequence). Written as DNA, the CDR3 is TGTGCCAGCAGCTTGTCACAACCTCACCAGGGGGCCGGAACTGAAGCTTTCTTT. Residues: CASSLSQPHQGAGTEAFF.